The entry below gives a single T cell receptor (beta chain) sequence along with its context. The sample comes from a study of blood T cell repertoires in COVID-19. Study information: COVID-19 samples collected from the United States, Italy and Spain covered acute and convalescent phases.

This CDR3 is built from 14 residues. Germline V gene data show CDR1 as MNHNY and CDR2 as SVGAGI (reference sequence). Deletions cut 7 bases from V and 4 bases from J, with 15 bases between. Profiled with immunoSEQ multiplex PCR; TCRdb holds only in-frame clones, not every one. This sample has tens of thousands of clones, with 60% to 75% found just once. The TCR originated in a woman aged 80 or older with acute or convalescent COVID-19. Sequencing was performed on peripheral blood. The chain recombines TRBV6-6 with TRBJ2-3; D perhaps matches TRBD1 (6 bases). The DNA for the CDR3 is TGTGCCAGCACCCTAACAGGGTGGGCAGATACGCAGTATTTT. Translation gives CASTLTGWADTQYF.